This passage covers 11 T cell receptor beta chains from one sample sequenced in a study of T cells after yellow fever vaccination. TCRdb re-called the 5' RACE reads through MiXCR, storing one row per CDR3 protein. The sample shows approximately 450,000 distinct CDR3 sequences, around 20% of them seen only once. Sequencing used PBMCs, obtained before the yellow fever booster vaccination. These receptors came from a man aged 18 to 30 who received the YFV17D yellow fever vaccine.

This clonotype has more than one count but fewer than ten. J is TRBJ2-5 and V is TRBV24-1, with TRBD1 matching over 9 bases. The trim removed 4 bases at V and 5 bases at J, leaving 13 bases unmatched. The CDR3 totals 17 residues. Germline V gene lookup returns CDR1 KGHDR and CDR2 SFDVKD. As DNA, the CDR3 is TGTGCCACCAGTGACACCGGGACAGGGAGGAAGCAGGAGACCCAGTACTTC. It specifies CATSDTGTGRKQETQYF.

In this sample, this clonotype turned up a few times. The chain uses TRBV2 and TRBJ1-5; D is ambiguous. Germline CDR1 and CDR2: SNHLY and FYNNEI. The V end was cut by 6 bases, the J end by 3 bases, with 9 bases between. The CDR3 length is 13 residues. This chain's CDR3 is CASSRDFNQPQHF. The CDR3 DNA reads TGTGCCAGCAGCCGGGATTTCAATCAGCCCCAGCATTTT. The variable domain in full, with the rest retrieved from reference TRBV2 and TRBJ1-5, is EPEVTQTPSHQVTQMGQEVILRCVPISNHLYFYWYRQILGQKVEFLVSFYNNEISEKSEIFDDQFSVERPDGSNFTLKIRSTKLEDSAMYFCASSRDFNQPQHFGDGTRLSIL.

The gene calls are TRBV28 and TRBJ1-5, with D tentatively TRBD1 (6 bases). The germline V gene encodes CDR1 MDHEN and CDR2 SYDVKM. Trimming cost V 4 bases and J 6 bases, with 13 bases left between them. CDR3 length equals 14 residues. CDR3 in amino acids: CASSSGGGIQPQHF. For the CDR3, the DNA is TGTGCCAGCAGTTCGGGGGGGGGCATTCAGCCCCAGCATTTT.

This clonotype was seen at least ten times. The rearrangement links TRBV5-1 to TRBJ1-5; D ambiguous. V was pared by 1 base and J by 0 bases, with 8 bases between. The germline CDR1 and CDR2 sequences are SGHRS and YFSETQ. The CDR3 covers 15 residues. Here the CDR3 DNA reads TGCGCCAGCAGCTTGCGGGGTGGTAGCAATCAGCCCCAGCATTTT. It codes for CASSLRGGSNQPQHF.

V is TRBV20-1 and J is TRBJ1-1; no firm D call. The length of the CDR3 is 11 residues. Trimming shortened V by 1 base and J by 11 bases, and 11 bases separated the two germline ends. Germline V CDR1 and CDR2: DFQATT, SNEGSKA (reference sequence). The DNA of the CDR3 is TGCAGTGCTAGAGCCCCCGGTCTCGCTTTCTTT. Protein: CSARAPGLAFF.

The gene calls are TRBV7-6 and TRBJ2-1; D is unclear. The V and J ends lost 7 bases and 4 bases respectively, with 17 bases between them. This CDR3 is built from 15 residues. Germline lookup yields CDR1 SGHVS and CDR2 FNYEAQ. CDR3 sequence reads: CASTTDPPFYNEQFF. The DNA of the CDR3 is TGTGCCAGCACCACAGATCCCCCTTTTTACAATGAGCAGTTCTTC.

This clonotype has just a few counts. V gene TRBV12-3 or TRBV12-4 combines with J gene TRBJ2-3, with D possibly called TRBD1 or TRBD2 (6 bases each). Trimming shortened V by 9 bases and J by 1 base, and 17 bases separated the two germline ends. This CDR3 has 15 amino acids. CDR3 in amino acids: CARGLGRGGTDTQYF. The DNA for the CDR3 is TGTGCCAGGGGACTCGGTAGGGGGGGCACAGATACGCAGTATTTT.

This clonotype was seen a few times. The CDR3 DNA reads as TGTGCCAGCAGCTTAGCCCCGGGGTTGAACACTGAAGCTTTCTTT. It specifies CASSLAPGLNTEAFF. The V call is TRBV7-9, the J call TRBJ1-1; D is undetermined. The CDR3 loop spans 15 amino acids. V lost 0 bases, J lost 0 bases, and 8 bases lay in between. Germline assignment: CDR1 SEHNR and CDR2 FQNEAQ (reference sequence).

This chain connects TRBV9 to TRBJ2-3; TRBD2 matches at 7 bases. The V gene's germline CDR1 is SGDLS and CDR2 YYNGEE. The CDR3 totals 16 residues. The V gene end was trimmed by 0 bases and the J gene end by 0 bases; junction bases not matched to a gene: 4. CDR3 nucleotides: TGTGCCAGCAGCGTAGGGGGGGGTAGCAGCACAGATACGCAGTATTTT. Its protein product is CASSVGGGSSTDTQYF.

This chain connects TRBV2 to TRBJ1-1; D not resolved. The CDR3 has 10 amino acids. Germline CDR1 and CDR2: SNHLY and FYNNEI. V was trimmed by 7 bases and J by 7 bases, leaving 7 bases between them. The CDR3 loop is CASIRVEAFF. In DNA form, the CDR3 reads TGTGCCAGCATAAGAGTTGAAGCTTTCTTT.

The genes are TRBV5-1 and TRBJ2-2; TRBD2 aligns across 7 bases. V was clipped by 6 bases and J by 0 bases; unmatched bases: 5. The germline V gene encodes CDR1 SGHRS and CDR2 YFSETQ. The CDR3 is 15 amino acids. CDR3: CASNWGGANTGELFF. DNA of the CDR3: TGCGCCAGCAATTGGGGAGGGGCGAACACCGGGGAGCTGTTTTTT.